This TCR beta chain was sequenced during a study of T cells after posttransplantation cyclophosphamide. Study-wide results and caveats: Tissue-infiltrating T cells from skin or gut overlapped little with blood T cells. After PTCy, TRB diversity resembled that of CNI/methotrexate controls. Donor CD8+ memory clones often dominated recipient blood repertoires at later times.

On the day of bone marrow donation, the related graft donor provided peripheral blood. As regards this clone: Its antigen is unidentified.

Produced via immunoSEQ multiplex PCR; TCRdb's table is partial and in-frame only. The table lists roughly 70,000 clones, around 95% of them singletons. The CDR3 runs 14 residues. V was cut by 1 base and J by 4 bases, with 11 bases left in between. Germline V CDR1 and CDR2: SGHNT, YYREEE (reference sequence). Sequenced sample: PBMCs. The J gene is TRBJ1-2, the V gene TRBV5-4; D is unresolved. The receptor was isolated from a woman aged 30 to 39 in good health and a related stem cell transplant donor. In nucleotides, the CDR3 is TGTGCCAGCAGCTTGTCCGGGGTCACCTATGGCTACACCTTC. It translates to CASSLSGVTYGYTF.